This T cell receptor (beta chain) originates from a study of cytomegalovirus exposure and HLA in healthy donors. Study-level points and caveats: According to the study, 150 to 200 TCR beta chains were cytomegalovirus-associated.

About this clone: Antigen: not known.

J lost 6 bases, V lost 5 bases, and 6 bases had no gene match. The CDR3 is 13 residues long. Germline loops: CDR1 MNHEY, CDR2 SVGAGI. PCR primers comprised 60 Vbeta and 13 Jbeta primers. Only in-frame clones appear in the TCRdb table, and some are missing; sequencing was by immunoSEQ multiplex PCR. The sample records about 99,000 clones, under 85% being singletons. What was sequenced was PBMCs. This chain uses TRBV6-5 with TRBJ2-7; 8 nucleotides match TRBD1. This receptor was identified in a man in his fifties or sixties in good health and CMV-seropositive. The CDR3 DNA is TGTGCCAGCAGTAGGACAGGGTTCGGCGAGCAGTACTTC. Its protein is CASSRTGFGEQYF.